The count of the clone carrying this T cell receptor (beta chain) is one. Germline CDR1 is LNHDA and CDR2 is SQIVND (reference sequence). The ends were cut back, 6 bases at V and 1 base at J, with 15 bases in the middle. The CDR3 is made up of 15 amino acids. Some clones are missing from TCRdb's copy, which holds only in-frame ones; the method was immunoSEQ multiplex PCR. The sample comprises roughly 100,000 clones, approximately 93% of which are singletons, and 3.5% rests with the top ten. This sample is part of a study of T cell changes during pregnancy in multiple sclerosis. The chain couples TRBV19 to TRBJ1-1; D gene unclear. The source material was peripheral blood, sampled after pregnancy. The receptor was isolated from a female donor with multiple sclerosis, enrolled in a pregnancy study. CDR3 in DNA: TGTGCCAGTAGCAGGCCGTCCGAAGGGAACACTGAAGCTTTCTTT. Translation gives CASSRPSEGNTEAFF.